The 12 T cell receptor beta chains given below trace back to one sample, sequenced in a study of blood T cells in healthy people across ages. Primed by a sample-barcoded 5' primer and a J-beta primer mix, a second PCR proceeded for about 6 to 11 cycles. Each CDR3 protein gets one entry after TCRdb re-called the 5' RACE reads with MiXCR. This table holds about 830,000 distinct CDR3 sequences, 58% found once. Source material: blood. The receptor source for this set is a man aged 30-40 years in good health.

The chain joins TRBV4-2 to TRBJ2-7; 7 nucleotides line up with TRBD1. The CDR3 is made up of 12 amino acids. Trimming removed 2 bases from V and 6 bases from J; junction bases left unmatched: 1. CDR1 and CDR2 from the germline V gene are LGHNA and YNFKEQ. The CDR3 loop is CASSQNRGEQYF. The DNA for the CDR3 is TGTGCCAGCAGCCAAAACAGGGGCGAGCAGTACTTC.

This chain connects TRBV3-1 to TRBJ2-2, with D unclear. With 1 base removed from V and 8 bases from J, the gap between germline ends came to 8 bases. This CDR3 is 13 amino acids long. Germline CDR1 is LGHDT and CDR2 is YNNKEL (reference sequence). CDR3 sequence: CASSQVGGGELFF. The CDR3 nucleotides read TGTGCCAGCAGCCAAGTCGGTGGGGGGGAGCTGTTTTTT.

The chain links TRBV2 to TRBJ1-1; D unclear. The CDR3 contains 14 residues. V gave up 7 bases and J gave up 4 bases, with 16 bases separating them. CDR1 and CDR2 from the germline V gene are SNHLY and FYNNEI. CDR3 sequence (DNA): TGTGCCAGCACGATCAGGCCGAAGGGCACTGAAGCTTTCTTT. Translation: CASTIRPKGTEAFF.

The chain has TRBV4-1 and TRBJ1-3, with a tentative D call TRBD1 (6 bases). The CDR3 is made up of 16 amino acids. V lost 3 bases, J lost 4 bases, and 16 bases lay in between. In germline, CDR1 is MGHRA, CDR2 YSYEKL. Written as DNA, the CDR3 is TGCGCCAGCAGCCATGCTAAACAGGGATCCGGAAACACCATATATTTT. Protein product: CASSHAKQGSGNTIYF.

V and J are TRBV7-6 and TRBJ2-5; D might be TRBD2 (5 bases). Germline assignment: CDR1 SGHVS and CDR2 FNYEAQ. CDR3 size: 15 residues. V dropped 1 base and J dropped 5 bases, with 14 bases sitting between them. The CDR3 spells CASSLGGSEGETQYF. The DNA of the CDR3 is TGTGCCAGCAGCTTAGGGGGTAGCGAAGGGGAGACCCAGTACTTC.

This clonotype occurred a few times. The CDR3 nucleotides read TGCGCCACCATGAGAACTAGCGACTCGAATGAGCAGTTCTTC. This gives the protein CATMRTSDSNEQFF. The rearrangement joins TRBV5-1 to TRBJ2-1; 7 nucleotides line up with TRBD2. The J segment lost 7 bases and the V segment lost 9 bases, leaving 13 bases of the junction unmatched. The CDR3 extends over 14 amino acids. CDR1 SGHRS and CDR2 YFSETQ come from the germline V gene.

For this clonotype: Possible read error: a much larger clone is one base away. The gene calls are TRBV20-1 and TRBJ2-7, with D perhaps given as TRBD1 or TRBD2 (5 bases each). The CDR3 extends over 12 amino acids. Germline-derived CDR1 and CDR2 are DFQATT and SNEGSKA (reference sequence). Trimming removed 5 bases from V and 7 bases from J, with 15 bases in between. The CDR3 nucleotides are TGCAGTGCTTGGGGGAAGAACAATGAGCAGTACTTC. Translation: CSAWGKNNEQYF.

The gene calls are TRBV2 and TRBJ2-6; 9 bases line up with TRBD1. CDR3 length: 18 amino acids. CDR1 is SNHLY and CDR2 is FYNNEI in the germline V gene. Unmatched junction bases numbered 13, after V lost 10 bases and J lost 0 bases. DNA of the CDR3: TGTGCCATCTTAACGACAGGGGGTCCCCTCTCTGGGGCCAACGTCCTGACTTTC. Encoded protein: CAILTTGGPLSGANVLTF.

The V call is TRBV20-1, the J call TRBJ2-5; D may be TRBD1 or TRBD2 (5 bases each). The CDR3 loop spans 14 amino acids. Germline V gene sequence: CDR1 DFQATT, CDR2 SNEGSKA (reference sequence). V gave up 0 bases and J gave up 7 bases, with 15 bases separating them. CDR3 loop: CSARDPGRAGTQYF. The CDR3 DNA reads as TGCAGTGCTAGAGATCCCGGCAGGGCGGGGACCCAGTACTTC.

This clonotype was seen only a few times. The chain combines TRBV24-1 with TRBJ2-3, with unresolved D. Germline values: CDR1 KGHDR, CDR2 SFDVKD. The CDR3 length is 11 residues. The V and J ends lost 10 bases and 6 bases respectively, with 10 bases between them. The CDR3 loop reads CATRNGDTQYF. CDR3 in DNA: TGTGCCACGAGAAACGGCGATACGCAGTATTTT.

V gene TRBV4-2 combines with J gene TRBJ2-1; 10 nucleotides agree with TRBD2. V lost 4 bases, J lost 2 bases, and 14 bases stayed unmatched. The CDR3 contains 19 residues. Germline V lookup: CDR1 LGHNA, CDR2 YNFKEQ. The CDR3 DNA sequence: TGTGCCAGCAGCCTCGCGGGAGTAGCGGGAGGTACCACCTACAATGAGCAGTTCTTC. Its protein product is CASSLAGVAGGTTYNEQFF.

This clonotype was detected only a few times. The rearrangement links TRBV12-3 or TRBV12-4 to TRBJ2-3; D remains unclear. The CDR3 consists of 14 residues. Trimming left V 5 bases short and J 4 bases short, with 13 bases between. The CDR3: CASSLSAAADTQYF. DNA for the CDR3: TGTGCCAGCAGTCTCTCCGCGGCGGCAGATACGCAGTATTTT.